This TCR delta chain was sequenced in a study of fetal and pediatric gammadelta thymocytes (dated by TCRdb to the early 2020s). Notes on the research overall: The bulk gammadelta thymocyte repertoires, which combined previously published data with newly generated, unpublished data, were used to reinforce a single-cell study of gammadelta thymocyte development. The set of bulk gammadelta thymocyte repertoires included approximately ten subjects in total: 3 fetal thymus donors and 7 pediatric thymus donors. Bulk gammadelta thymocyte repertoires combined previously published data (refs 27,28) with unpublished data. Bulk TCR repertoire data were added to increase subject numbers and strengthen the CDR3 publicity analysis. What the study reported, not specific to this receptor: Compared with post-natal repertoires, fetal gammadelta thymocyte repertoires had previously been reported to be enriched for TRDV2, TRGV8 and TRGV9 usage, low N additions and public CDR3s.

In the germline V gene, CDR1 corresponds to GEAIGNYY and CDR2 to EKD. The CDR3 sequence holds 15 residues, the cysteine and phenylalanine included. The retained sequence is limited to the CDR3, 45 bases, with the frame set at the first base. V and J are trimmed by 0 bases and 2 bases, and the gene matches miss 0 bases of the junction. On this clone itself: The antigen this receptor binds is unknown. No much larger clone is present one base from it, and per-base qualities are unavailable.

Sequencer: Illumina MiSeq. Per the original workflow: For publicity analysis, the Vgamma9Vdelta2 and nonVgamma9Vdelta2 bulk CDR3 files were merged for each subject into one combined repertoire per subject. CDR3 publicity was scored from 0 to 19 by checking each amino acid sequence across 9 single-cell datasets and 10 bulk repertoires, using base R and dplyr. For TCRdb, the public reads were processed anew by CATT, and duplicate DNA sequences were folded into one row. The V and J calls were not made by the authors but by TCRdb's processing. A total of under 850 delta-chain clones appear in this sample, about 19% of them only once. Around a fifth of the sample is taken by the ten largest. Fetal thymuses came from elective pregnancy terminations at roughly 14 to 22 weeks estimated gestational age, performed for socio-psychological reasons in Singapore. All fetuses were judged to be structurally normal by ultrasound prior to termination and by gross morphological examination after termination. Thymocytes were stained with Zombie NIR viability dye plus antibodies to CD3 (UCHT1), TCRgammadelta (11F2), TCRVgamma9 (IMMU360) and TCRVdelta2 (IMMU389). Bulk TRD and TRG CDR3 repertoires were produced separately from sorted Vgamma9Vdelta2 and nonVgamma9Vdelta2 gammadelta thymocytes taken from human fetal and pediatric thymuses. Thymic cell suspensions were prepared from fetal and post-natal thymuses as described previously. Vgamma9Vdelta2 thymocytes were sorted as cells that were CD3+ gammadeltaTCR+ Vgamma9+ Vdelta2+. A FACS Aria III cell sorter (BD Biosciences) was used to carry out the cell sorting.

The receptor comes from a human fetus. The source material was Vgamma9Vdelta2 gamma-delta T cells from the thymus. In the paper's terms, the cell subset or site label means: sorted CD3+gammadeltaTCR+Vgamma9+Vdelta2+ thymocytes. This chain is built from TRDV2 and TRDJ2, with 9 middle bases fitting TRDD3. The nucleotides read TGTGCCTGTGACACCTGGGGGATATTGACAGCACAACTCTTCTTT. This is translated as CACDTWGILTAQLFF.